The 26 T cell receptor beta chains below come from one sample, sequenced in a study of cytomegalovirus exposure and HLA in healthy donors. This PCR relied on a set of 60 Vbeta primers and 13 Jbeta primers. Clones were sequenced by immunoSEQ multiplex PCR, and TCRdb holds only the in-frame ones, with some missing. This table has about 190,000 clones, approximately 75% appearing once. Sample: PBMCs. The receptors were sampled from a young man in good health and CMV-seropositive.

Here the CDR3 DNA reads TGTGCCATCAGTGAGTCGATCTTATCGCGACAGGGTAGGGCTAAAGCTTTCTTT. The encoded protein is CAISESILSRQGRAKAFF. J is TRBJ1-1 and V is TRBV10-3; 7 bases align to TRBD1. This CDR3 spans 18 amino acids. Germline V gene sequence: CDR1 ENHRY, CDR2 SYGVKD. V dropped 0 bases and J dropped 9; count of bases not matched to a gene: 19.

This chain links TRBV28 with TRBJ2-1; 7 bases are shared with TRBD2. This CDR3 has 14 residues. J was trimmed by 5 bases and V by 3 bases; bases with no gene match: 4. Germline CDR1 is MDHEN and CDR2 is SYDVKM. The CDR3 nucleotides read TGTGCCAGCAGTTTCGAGCGGGACGACAATGAGCAGTTCTTC. Protein sequence: CASSFERDDNEQFF.

This clone was picked up a small number of times. The chain has TRBV2 and TRBJ2-1; 7 bases align to TRBD1. CDR1 SNHLY and CDR2 FYNNEI come from the germline V gene. The CDR3 has 15 residues. J was trimmed by 2 bases and V by 6 bases; bases with no gene match: 7. The CDR3 DNA is TGTGCCAGCAGGGTAGGGACAGAGACCTACAATGAGCAGTTCTTC. Amino acids: CASRVGTETYNEQFF.

V is TRBV13 and J is TRBJ2-3; 14 bases agree with TRBD2. Germline V gene data show CDR1 as PRHDT and CDR2 as FYEKMQ (reference sequence). The CDR3 consists of 18 residues. V was pared by 4 bases and J by 0 bases, with 6 bases of the junction left unmatched. CDR3 loop: CASSSRLAGGPSTDTQYF. The DNA of the CDR3 is TGTGCCAGCAGCTCCCGACTAGCGGGAGGGCCTAGCACAGATACGCAGTATTTT.

This clone was recorded a few times. J is TRBJ2-5 and V is TRBV30, with TRBD2 matching over 9 bases. The CDR3 loop spans 14 amino acids. Germline CDR1 and CDR2: GTSNPN and SVGIG (reference sequence). J gave up 5 bases and V 3 bases, and 7 bases lay outside the gene matches. DNA of the CDR3: TGTGCCTGGAGGGGGAGCGGGGGGCGCGAGACCCAGTACTTC. Translating it yields CAWRGSGGRETQYF.

The rearrangement joins TRBV6-5 to TRBJ1-5, with D possibly being TRBD1 (6 bases). The ends were cut back, 6 bases at V and 3 bases at J, with 15 bases in the middle. The CDR3 has 15 residues. The germline gives CDR1 MNHEY, CDR2 SVGAGI. The CDR3 DNA follows: TGTGCCAGCAGCCCCGGGGACAAAAACAATCAGCCCCAGCATTTT. Translating it yields CASSPGDKNNQPQHF.

The V call is TRBV30, the J call TRBJ2-6, with 7 bases identical to TRBD1. Germline CDR1 GTSNPN, CDR2 SVGIG (reference sequence). The CDR3 is 12 residues long. CDR3 sequence (DNA): TGTGCTAAGGGGGCGGGGGCCAACGTCCTGACTTTC. Translating it yields CAKGAGANVLTF.

The V gene is TRBV11-3, the J gene TRBJ2-7; no definite D call. V lost 3 bases and J 7 bases, leaving 10 bases between the germline ends. The germline V gene has CDR1 SGHNT and CDR2 YENEEA. This CDR3 spans 12 amino acids. The CDR3 region has the DNA TGTGCCAGCAGCTTCGTTTCGGAGGAGCAGTACTTC. Translation: CASSFVSEEQYF.

V and J are TRBV19 and TRBJ1-3, with TRBD1 matching over 7 bases. Unmatched junction bases numbered 7, after V lost 7 bases and J lost 4 bases. Germline V gene sequence: CDR1 LNHDA, CDR2 SQIVND (reference sequence). The length of the CDR3 is 14 residues. CDR3: CASNTGTAGNTIYF. The CDR3 DNA sequence: TGTGCCAGTAATACTGGGACAGCAGGAAACACCATATATTTT.

In its sample, this clone was seen a few times. The rearrangement links TRBV2 to TRBJ1-2; perhaps TRBD1 as D (6 bases). The length of the CDR3 is 13 residues. CDR1 is SNHLY and CDR2 is FYNNEI in the germline V gene. Trimming pared 8 bases from V and 4 bases from J, leaving 14 bases between. The CDR3 protein is CASRGQFSYGYTF. The CDR3 DNA is TGTGCCAGCCGAGGACAGTTCTCCTATGGCTACACCTTC. The full variable domain, with the rest looked up from reference TRBV2 and TRBJ1-2, is EPEVTQTPSHQVTQMGQEVILRCVPISNHLYFYWYRQILGQKVEFLVSFYNNEISEKSEIFDDQFSVERPDGSNFTLKIRSTKLEDSAMYFCASRGQFSYGYTFGSGTRLTVV.

The V call is TRBV7-8, the J call TRBJ2-7; D is uncertain. Germline CDR1 reads SGHVS; CDR2 reads FQNEAQ. The germline V and J ends were trimmed by 6 bases and 8 bases, with 29 bases remaining between them. The CDR3 has 17 residues. CDR3 sequence: CASSQDASKVPSGKQYF. Here the CDR3 DNA reads TGTGCCAGCAGTCAGGATGCCAGCAAGGTTCCCAGTGGCAAGCAGTACTTC. The complete variable domain, with remaining parts taken from reference TRBV7-8 and TRBJ2-7, reads GAGVSQSPRYKVAKRGQDVALRCDPISGHVSLFWYQQALGQGPEFLTYFQNEAQLDKSGLPSDRFFAERPEGSVSTLKIQRTQQEDSAVYLCASSQDASKVPSGKQYFGPGTRLTVT.

The V call is TRBV19, the J call TRBJ2-1; D perhaps matches TRBD2 (5 bases). V was cut by 4 bases and J by 0 bases, with 10 bases left in between. Looked up from germline, CDR1 is LNHDA and CDR2 is SQIVND (reference sequence). The CDR3 is 15 residues long. The CDR3 spells CASSRGKFSYNEQFF. DNA of the CDR3: TGTGCCAGTAGTAGAGGGAAATTCTCCTACAATGAGCAGTTCTTC.

A single count supports this clone. The chain recombines TRBV6-5 with TRBJ2-7; D perhaps matches TRBD2 (5 bases). The CDR3 spans 12 residues. V was cut by 5 bases and J by 4 bases, with 9 bases left in between. Germline V CDR1 and CDR2: MNHEY, SVGAGI. The CDR3 reads CASSVPGYEQYF. CDR3 nucleotide sequence: TGTGCCAGCAGTGTACCGGGATACGAGCAGTACTTC.

The gene calls are TRBV6-5 and TRBJ1-6; TRBD1 matches 8 bases. The V segment lost 7 bases and the J segment 9 bases; nucleotides outside the gene matches: 5. The germline V gene has CDR1 MNHEY and CDR2 SVGAGI. The CDR3 runs to 13 residues. The CDR3 loop reads CASIGTGGSPLHF. The CDR3 nucleotides read TGTGCCAGCATAGGGACAGGTGGTTCACCCCTCCACTTT.

V is TRBV19 and J is TRBJ2-6, with 9 positions matching TRBD1. With V trimmed by 10 bases and J by 0 bases, 7 bases remained unmatched. CDR1 and CDR2 (germline): LNHDA, SQIVND (reference sequence). This CDR3 is 16 amino acids long. CDR3 in amino acids: CATRTGANSGANVLTF. CDR3 in DNA: TGTGCCACCAGGACAGGGGCAAACTCTGGGGCCAACGTCCTGACTTTC.

The CDR3 DNA reads as TGTGCCAGCAGTAAGATGGGACAGCCCAATCAGCCCCAGCATTTT. It translates to CASSKMGQPNQPQHF. The chain is built from TRBV2 and TRBJ1-5; 7 bases are a match to TRBD1. This CDR3 spans 15 amino acids. Germline V lookup: CDR1 SNHLY, CDR2 FYNNEI. V was clipped by 5 bases and J by 3 bases; unmatched bases: 7.

This clone was seen a handful of times. V is TRBV7-9 and J is TRBJ2-3; D gene unclear. Germline V gene lookup returns CDR1 SEHNR and CDR2 FQNEAQ (reference sequence). The CDR3 is 13 residues long. V was shortened by 5 bases and J by 4 bases, with 10 bases between the two germline ends. Here the CDR3 reads CASSRNFADTQYF. The CDR3 DNA is TGTGCCAGCAGCCGTAATTTCGCAGATACGCAGTATTTT.

V is TRBV7-8 and J is TRBJ1-5, with 10 bases that match TRBD1. J lost 6 bases, V lost 3 bases, and 8 bases had no gene match. The CDR3 runs to 16 residues. Germline V gives CDR1 SGHVS, CDR2 FQNEAQ. CDR3 bases: TGTGCCAGCAGCTTTGGGACAGGGGTGAGGGGTCAGCCCCAGCATTTT. Its translation is CASSFGTGVRGQPQHF.

CDR3 region: CASSFPDRGEKLFF. The CDR3 DNA reads TGTGCCAGCAGCTTCCCTGACAGGGGTGAAAAACTGTTTTTT. The gene calls are TRBV7-9 and TRBJ1-4; 8 bases match TRBD1. Germline V lookup: CDR1 SEHNR, CDR2 FQNEAQ (reference sequence). The V segment lost 3 bases and the J segment 7 bases; nucleotides outside the gene matches: 4. This CDR3 has 14 residues.

The rearrangement joins TRBV5-1 to TRBJ2-2, with D perhaps TRBD1 (6 bases). Deletions cut 4 bases from V and 6 bases from J, with 16 bases between. The CDR3 runs to 15 residues. Per germline, CDR1 SGHRS and CDR2 YFSETQ. Here the CDR3 DNA reads TGCGCCAGCAGCGCCAACAGGGCTTTGGCCGGGGAGCTGTTTTTT. Translated: CASSANRALAGELFF.

The rearrangement joins TRBV5-5 to TRBJ1-1; D is uncertain. Germline CDR1 is SGHKS and CDR2 is YYEKEE (reference sequence). CDR3 length equals 13 residues. V was cut by 1 base and J by 6 bases, with 10 bases left in between. The CDR3 region is CASSLTGAAEAFF. CDR3 DNA: TGTGCCAGCAGCTTGACGGGAGCTGCTGAAGCTTTCTTT.

This clone has just a few counts. This sequence joins TRBV5-6 and TRBJ1-1, with TRBD1 matching over 7 bases. J was trimmed by 2 bases and V by 3 bases; bases with no gene match: 7. Germline CDR1 reads SGHDT; CDR2 reads YYEEEE. The CDR3 runs 15 residues. CDR3 sequence reads: CASSSGGGHNTEAFF. The CDR3 DNA follows: TGTGCCAGCAGCTCGGGAGGGGGCCATAACACTGAAGCTTTCTTT.

This chain links TRBV5-1 with TRBJ2-7; tentative D call: TRBD2 (6 bases). This CDR3 is 15 amino acids long. CDR1 and CDR2 from the germline V gene are SGHRS and YFSETQ. V was pared by 4 bases and J by 0 bases, with 14 bases between. The CDR3 reads CASSLESGRSYEQYF. The CDR3 bases are TGCGCCAGCAGCCTCGAAAGCGGGCGCTCCTACGAGCAGTACTTC.

This clone was observed a handful of times. The chain has TRBV7-3 and TRBJ1-1, with 7 bases identical to TRBD1. The CDR3 is 14 residues long. CDR1 is SGHTA, CDR2 FQGTGA, per germline. Losses at the gene ends were 5 bases for V and 5 bases for J; bases not matched to a gene: 8. CDR3 in amino acids: CASSLRQGGTEAFF. The DNA for the CDR3 is TGTGCCAGCAGCCTCAGACAGGGAGGAACTGAAGCTTTCTTT. Drawing the rest from reference TRBV7-3 and TRBJ1-1, the complete variable domain is GAGVSQTPSNKVTEKGKYVELRCDPISGHTALYWYRQSLGQGPEFLIYFQGTGAADDSGLPNDRFFAVRPEGSVSTLKIQRTERGDSAVYLCASSLRQGGTEAFFGQGTRLTVV.

The sample holds a few counts of this clone. V usage is TRBV18 and J usage is TRBJ2-3, with TRBD1 identical over 8 bases. V was clipped by 5 bases and J by 2 bases; unmatched bases: 9. Germline CDR1 and CDR2: KGHSH and LQKENI. The CDR3 consists of 16 residues. The CDR3 nucleotides read TGTGCCAGCTCATCGACAGGGGATGGGACCACAGATACGCAGTATTTT. Protein: CASSSTGDGTTDTQYF. Filled out from reference TRBV18 and TRBJ2-3, the complete variable domain reads NAGVMQNPRHLVRRRGQEARLRCSPMKGHSHVYWYRQLPEEGLKFMVYLQKENIIDESGMPKERFSAEFPKEGPSILRIQQVVRGDSAAYFCASSSTGDGTTDTQYFGPGTRLTVL.

The chain links TRBV7-8 to TRBJ2-7; 7 bases match TRBD2. CDR3 size: 16 residues. The germline CDR1 and CDR2 sequences are SGHVS and FQNEAQ. V lost 4 bases and J lost 2; bases outside the gene matches: 11. The CDR3 loop reads CASSSVSGGPPYEQYF. For the CDR3, the DNA is TGTGCCAGCAGCTCCGTGTCGGGGGGACCTCCCTACGAGCAGTACTTC.